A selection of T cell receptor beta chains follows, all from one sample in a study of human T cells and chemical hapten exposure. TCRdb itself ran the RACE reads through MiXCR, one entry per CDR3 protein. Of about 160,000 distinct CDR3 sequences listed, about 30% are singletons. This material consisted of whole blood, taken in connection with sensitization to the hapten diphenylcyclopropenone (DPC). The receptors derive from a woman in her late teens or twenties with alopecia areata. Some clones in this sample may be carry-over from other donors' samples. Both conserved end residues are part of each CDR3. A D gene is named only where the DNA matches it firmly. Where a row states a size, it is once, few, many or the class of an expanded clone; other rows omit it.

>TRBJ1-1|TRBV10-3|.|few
CAISESGGRNTEAFF
TGTGCCATCAGTGAGTCTGGGGGGCGGAACACTGAAGCTTTCTTT
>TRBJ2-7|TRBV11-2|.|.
CASSFQTGDYEQYF
TGTGCCAGCAGCTTTCAAACTGGCGACTACGAGCAGTACTTC
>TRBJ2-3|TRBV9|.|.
CASSASGPRADTQYF
TGTGCCAGCAGCGCGAGCGGGCCCCGGGCGGATACGCAGTATTTT
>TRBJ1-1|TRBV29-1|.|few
CSGTQNTEAFF
TGCAGCGGTACACAGAACACTGAAGCTTTCTTT
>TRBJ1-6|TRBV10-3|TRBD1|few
CAIGDRDNSPLHF
TGTGCCATTGGGGACAGGGATAATTCACCCCTCCACTTT
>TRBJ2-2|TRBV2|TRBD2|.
CASSGGGPAGELFF
TGTGCCAGCAGTGGCGGGGGGCCCGCCGGGGAGCTGTTTTTT
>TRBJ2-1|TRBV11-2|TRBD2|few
CASSGLAGGLSSYNEQFF
TGTGCCAGCAGCGGACTAGCGGGGGGTTTGAGCTCCTACAATGAGCAGTTCTTC
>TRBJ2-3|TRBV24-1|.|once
CATSDTYTDTQCF
TGTGCCACCAGTGATACCTACACAGATACGCAGTGTTTT
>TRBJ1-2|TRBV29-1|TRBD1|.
CSVSDRRYGYTF
TGCAGCGTCTCGGACAGGCGCTATGGCTACACCTTC
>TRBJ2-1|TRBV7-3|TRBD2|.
CASSSLAEDHNEQFF
TGTGCCAGCAGCTCCCTAGCGGAGGACCACAATGAGCAGTTCTTC
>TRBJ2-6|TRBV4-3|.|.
CASSQEHEVLSGANVLTF
TGCGCCAGCAGCCAAGAACATGAGGTACTCTCTGGGGCCAACGTCCTGACTTTC
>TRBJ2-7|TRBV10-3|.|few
CASRASSSYEQYF
TGTGCCAGCAGGGCTTCTTCCTCCTACGAGCAGTACTTC
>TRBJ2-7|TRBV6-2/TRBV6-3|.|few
CASSYLTDPYEQYF
TGTGCCAGCAGTTACTTAACGGACCCCTACGAGCAGTACTTC
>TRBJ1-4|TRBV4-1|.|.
CASQNARNREKLFF
TGCGCCAGCCAAAACGCCCGGAATAGAGAAAAACTGTTTTTT
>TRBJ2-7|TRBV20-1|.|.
CSARVRGTYEQYF
TGCAGTGCTAGGGTCAGAGGAACATACGAGCAGTACTTC
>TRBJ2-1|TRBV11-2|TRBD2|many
CASRTAGTGRLDEQFF
TGTGCCAGCAGAACCGCCGGGACCGGGAGGTTGGATGAGCAGTTCTTC
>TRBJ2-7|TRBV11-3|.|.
CASSETSGAYEQYF
TGTGCCAGCAGCGAAACATCGGGGGCCTACGAGCAGTACTTC
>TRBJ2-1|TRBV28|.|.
CVTLEQGPFEQFF
TGTGTCACCCTGGAGCAGGGGCCTTTTGAGCAGTTCTTC
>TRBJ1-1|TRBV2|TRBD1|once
CASRVTGASTEAFF
TGTGCCAGCAGGGTGACAGGGGCGAGCACTGAAGCTTTCTTT
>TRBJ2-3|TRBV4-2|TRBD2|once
CASSQVATSGTDTQYF
TGTGCCAGCAGCCAAGTGGCGACTAGCGGTACAGATACGCAGTATTTT
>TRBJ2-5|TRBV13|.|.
CASSSAQETQYF
TGTGCCAGCAGCTCAGCACAAGAGACCCAGTACTTC
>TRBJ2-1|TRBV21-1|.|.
CASKIDQEGTYNEQFF
TGTGCCAGCAAGATAGACCAAGAGGGAACCTACAATGAGCAGTTCTTC
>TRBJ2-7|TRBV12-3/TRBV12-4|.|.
CASSNSGEPSYEQYF
TGTGCCAGCAGCAATAGTGGGGAACCCTCCTACGAGCAGTACTTC
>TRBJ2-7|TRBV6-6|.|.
CASSYGQGYFYEQYF
TGTGCCAGCAGTTACGGGCAGGGATATTTCTACGAGCAGTACTTC
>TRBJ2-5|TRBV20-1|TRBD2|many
CSAAHGLAQETQYF
TGCAGTGCCGCCCACGGACTAGCCCAAGAGACCCAGTACTTC
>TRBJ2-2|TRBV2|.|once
CASSRDWTGELFF
TGTGCCAGCTCCAGGGATTGGACCGGGGAGCTGTTTTTT
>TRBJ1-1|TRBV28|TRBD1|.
CASGRGRRTKMNTEAFF
TGTGCCAGCGGAAGGGGGCGCAGGACCAAAATGAACACTGAAGCTTTCTTT
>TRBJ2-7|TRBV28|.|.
CASSTRRDPGEHF
TGTGCCAGCAGCACTCGCCGGGACCCAGGAGAGCACTTC
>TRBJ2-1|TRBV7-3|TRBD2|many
CASSPSGGSYNEQFF
TGTGCCAGCAGCCCCTCGGGGGGCTCCTACAATGAGCAGTTCTTC
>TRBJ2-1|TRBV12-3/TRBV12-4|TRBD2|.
CASSRRRSGRSYNEQFF
TGTGCCAGCAGCCGCCGTCGGAGCGGGAGATCCTACAATGAGCAGTTCTTC
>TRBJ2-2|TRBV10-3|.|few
CAISDRANTGELFF
TGTGCCATCAGTGACAGGGCGAACACCGGGGAGCTGTTTTTT
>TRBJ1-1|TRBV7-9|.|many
CASALGTEAFF
TGTGCCAGCGCCCTGGGCACTGAAGCTTTCTTT
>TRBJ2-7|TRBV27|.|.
CASQTSYEQYF
TGTGCCAGTCAAACCTCCTACGAGCAGTACTTC
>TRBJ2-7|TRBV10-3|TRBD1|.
CAISGQEEYEQYF
TGTGCCATCAGCGGACAGGAGGAGTACGAGCAGTACTTC
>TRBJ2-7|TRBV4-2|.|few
CASTQDEGGGYEQYF
TGTGCCAGCACCCAAGACGAGGGGGGGGGCTACGAGCAGTACTTC